A selection of T cell receptor beta chains follows, all from one sample in a study of T-cell memory formation after mild COVID-19. TCRdb processed the 5' RACE reads anew with MiXCR; each CDR3 protein has one entry. Among roughly 170,000 distinct CDR3 sequences, around a sixth were seen once, and the ten largest hold roughly 4.3%. What was sequenced was PBMCs or a T cell subset sorted from them (not recorded which). These receptors were obtained from a man younger than 35 who had mild COVID-19 (a few samples of this study predate the infection). Cell type and time point are not known. The CDR3 runs from the conserved cysteine through the conserved F or W. Fields, in order: clone size, D gene, V gene, J gene, CDR3 DNA, CDR3 protein. The D gene is left open where the match is weak. Only some rows state a clone size, as once, few, many or a class for expanded clones.

>few|TRBD1|TRBV7-9|TRBJ1-2
TGTGCCAGCAGCCTAACCGGGACAGGGGATGGCTACACCTTC
CASSLTGTGDGYTF
>-|-|TRBV6-4|TRBJ1-6
TGTGCCAGCAGTGAAGGCGTCACTAATTCACCCCTCCACTTT
CASSEGVTNSPLHF
>few|TRBD1|TRBV10-3|TRBJ2-7
TGTGCCATCAGTGTGGGACAGGGAAGACACGAGCAGTACTTC
CAISVGQGRHEQYF
>few|-|TRBV12-3/TRBV12-4|TRBJ1-5
TGTGCCAGCACCACTTTTCGAGGCAGAGATGATCAGCCCCAGCATTTT
CASTTFRGRDDQPQHF
>many|-|TRBV7-9|TRBJ2-1
TGTGCCAGCAGCGCGGGGAATTCCTACAATGAGCAGTTCTTC
CASSAGNSYNEQFF
>few|TRBD1|TRBV28|TRBJ2-3
TGTGCCATCCACCGGGACAGGGGGACATACACAGATACGCAGTATTTT
CAIHRDRGTYTDTQYF
>-|-|TRBV5-1|TRBJ1-1
TGCGCCAGCAGCTTGGGACGGGGAAGGAACACTGAAGCTTTCTTT
CASSLGRGRNTEAFF
>-|-|TRBV7-8|TRBJ1-5
TGTGCCAGCAGCTTAGAGCGGGCTCATCAGCCCCAGCATTTT
CASSLERAHQPQHF
>-|-|TRBV12-3/TRBV12-4|TRBJ2-2
TGTGCCAGCAGTTTAGCGCGGGGAAGGACCGGGGAGCTGTTTTTT
CASSLARGRTGELFF
>many|-|TRBV6-2/TRBV6-3|TRBJ2-7
TGTGCCAGCAGTTATCCGGCCTACGAGCAGTACTTC
CASSYPAYEQYF
>few|TRBD2|TRBV5-1|TRBJ2-1
TGCGCCAGCAGCTCGGGACTAGGCAATGAGCAGTTCTTC
CASSSGLGNEQFF
>-|-|TRBV3-1|TRBJ2-1
TGTGCCAGCAGCCACCCGGGACTGAACTACAATGAGCAGTTCTTC
CASSHPGLNYNEQFF
>-|-|TRBV4-3|TRBJ1-5
TGCGCCAGCCTTTACGAGGCCAGGTACCGGGGGACCCAGCATTTT
CASLYEARYRGTQHF
>few|-|TRBV7-3|TRBJ2-1
TGTGCCAGCAGCATGGACGGAGGGTACAATGAGCAGTTCTTC
CASSMDGGYNEQFF
>-|TRBD1|TRBV10-3|TRBJ2-4
TGTGCCATCAGTGAGTCGACAGGGTCCAAAAACATTCAGTACTTC
CAISESTGSKNIQYF
>-|TRBD1|TRBV9|TRBJ2-5
TGTGCCAGCAGCGTAGCGGGACAGCAAGAGACCCAGTACTTC
CASSVAGQQETQYF
>few|TRBD2|TRBV4-2|TRBJ2-7
TGTGCCAGCAGCCAAGATGCTAGCGGGCGTTTCTACGAGCAGTACTTC
CASSQDASGRFYEQYF
>few|-|TRBV7-2|TRBJ1-2
TGTGCCAGCAGCCCACAGGCGGGAGCTAACTATGGCTACACCTTC
CASSPQAGANYGYTF
>-|-|TRBV5-1|TRBJ2-2
TGCGCCAGCAGCTACGGGACATCCACCGGGGAGCTGTTTTTT
CASSYGTSTGELFF
>-|-|TRBV4-2|TRBJ2-1
TGTGCCAGCAGCCAGGCTAACAATGAGCAGTTCTTC
CASSQANNEQFF
>few|-|TRBV7-3|TRBJ1-5
TGTGCCAGCAGCGCGCAGAGCAATCAGCCCCAGCATTTT
CASSAQSNQPQHF
>-|TRBD1|TRBV7-2|TRBJ1-5
TGTGCCAGCAGCTTAAGTGGGGACAGGAGACGTGGCAATCAGCCCCAGCATTTT
CASSLSGDRRRGNQPQHF
>-|-|TRBV4-3|TRBJ2-1
TGCGCCAGCAGCCAAGAAGTACTGGGGGAGCAGTTCTTC
CASSQEVLGEQFF
>-|-|TRBV5-1|TRBJ2-3
TGCGCCAGCAGGACGCAGGTACCGAGCACAGATACGCAGTATTTT
CASRTQVPSTDTQYF
>few|-|TRBV6-5|TRBJ2-5
TGTGCCAGCAGAAGGGTCCTTGACGAGACCCAGTACTTC
CASRRVLDETQYF
>few|-|TRBV11-2|TRBJ2-2
TGTGCCAGCAGCTTTAGCCCAGTACACACCGGGGAGCTGTTTTTT
CASSFSPVHTGELFF
>-|TRBD2|TRBV3-1|TRBJ2-3
TGTGCCAGCAGCCAAGATCAGGCTAGCGGAAGCACAGATACGCAGTATTTT
CASSQDQASGSTDTQYF
>few|-|TRBV5-1|TRBJ1-5
TGCGCCAGCAGCTTGCGGCAAGGGGGACAGCCCCAGCATTTT
CASSLRQGGQPQHF
>few|TRBD2|TRBV20-1|TRBJ2-5
TGCAGTGCTAGAGAATGGGCGGGGGGGCCTGGTGAGACCCAGTACTTC
CSAREWAGGPGETQYF
>-|-|TRBV7-2|TRBJ2-3
TGTGCCAGCAGCTTAGCCACACCTAAGGATACGCAGTATTTT
CASSLATPKDTQYF
>few|TRBD1|TRBV4-3|TRBJ1-1
TGCGCCAGCAGCCAAGTAGGGACAGGGGGCGCGGGAACTGAAGCTTTCTTT
CASSQVGTGGAGTEAFF
>many|-|TRBV3-1|TRBJ2-2
TGTGCCAGCAGCCAGTCCCGACTTGGTCGTGGGGAGCTGTTTTTT
CASSQSRLGRGELFF
>few|TRBD2|TRBV7-9|TRBJ2-3
TGTGCCAGCAGCTGGGAGGGAAGCACAGATACGCAGTATTTT
CASSWEGSTDTQYF
>-|-|TRBV5-1|TRBJ1-2
TGCGCCAGCAGCTTCGAGGGAGAAAGGGGCTACACCTTC
CASSFEGERGYTF
>-|TRBD1|TRBV4-1|TRBJ2-2
TGCGCCAGCAGCCAAACTGGACAGGGGAGGAACACCGGGGAGCTGTTTTTT
CASSQTGQGRNTGELFF
>-|-|TRBV5-1|TRBJ1-3
TGCGCCAGCAGCTTGGCCGACGGAGGAAACTCTGGAAACACCATATATTTT
CASSLADGGNSGNTIYF
>many|TRBD1|TRBV11-2|TRBJ1-5
TGTGCCAGCAGCTTGGACAGGGGCGGCCAGCCCCAGCATTTT
CASSLDRGGQPQHF
>-|-|TRBV3-1|TRBJ1-4
TGTGCCAGCAGCCACTTATCGGGTGAAAAACTGTTTTTT
CASSHLSGEKLFF
>-|-|TRBV4-1|TRBJ1-6
TGCGCCAGCAGCCAGAGGTGGGCAGATAATTCACCCCTCCACTTT
CASSQRWADNSPLHF
>few|-|TRBV3-1|TRBJ1-2
TGTGCCAGCAGCCAAGAGGCAGGGCTAGAAGGAGGCTACACCTTC
CASSQEAGLEGGYTF
>-|-|TRBV7-9|TRBJ1-2
TGTGCCAGCAGCTTAGGGACACAGAACTATGGCTACACCTTC
CASSLGTQNYGYTF
>many|TRBD1|TRBV9|TRBJ1-4
TGTGCCAGCAGCACCGAGACAGGGGAATATGAAAAACTGTTTTTT
CASSTETGEYEKLFF
>-|-|TRBV5-1|TRBJ2-5
TGCGCCAGCAGCTTCGGACATCGGGCGGAGACCCAGTACTTC
CASSFGHRAETQYF